This T cell receptor beta chain came from a study of T cell responses to AZD1222 COVID-19 vaccine. Repertoires were generated with immunoSEQ multiplex PCR, while TCRdb's copy carries only in-frame clones and drops some. The sample has 95,000 to 150,000 clones; roughly nine tenths are singletons. The V gene lost 1 base and the J gene lost 4 bases, with 8 bases spanning the gap. Germline values: CDR1 SGHNT, CDR2 YENEEA. The CDR3 contains 14 residues. This material consisted of peripheral blood, taken on day 0 of AZD1222 vaccination. This receptor was identified in an adult in good health. The V and J genes are TRBV11-3 and TRBJ2-1, with D possibly being TRBD1 or TRBD2 (5 bases each). The DNA for the CDR3 is TGTGCCAGCAGCTTAGGAGGGGATTACAATGAGCAGTTCTTC. Translation gives CASSLGGDYNEQFF.